The 28 T cell receptor beta chains presented below share a single source sample, sequenced in a study of T-cell reconstitution after alpha-beta-depleted transplantation in children. Preparing the TCRbeta library involved the use of unique molecular identifiers. TCRdb processed the PCR reads anew with MiXCR; each CDR3 protein has one entry. This sample yields about 610,000 distinct CDR3 sequences, of which about 10% are seen a single time; approximately 4.1% belongs to the top ten. Material: PBMCs from the stem cell graft donor, obtained from the stem cell graft. The receptors here all came from a human donor who donated a stem cell graft to a child with acute myeloid leukemia.

This clonotype was found once. The CDR3 spells CASSQVKSRGNEKLFF. DNA for the CDR3: TGTGCCAGCAGCCAAGTCAAGTCGAGGGGGAATGAAAAACTGTTTTTT. This chain joins TRBV3-1 and TRBJ1-4, with a tentative D call TRBD1 (6 bases). V lost 1 base, J lost 5 bases, and 14 bases lay in between. The CDR3 sequence is 16 residues long. The germline gives CDR1 LGHDT, CDR2 YNNKEL (reference sequence).

The gene calls are TRBV24-1 and TRBJ2-1; D may be TRBD1 (6 bases). V lost 5 bases and J lost 3, with 19 bases in between. CDR1 is KGHDR, CDR2 SFDVKD, per germline. The CDR3 runs to 17 residues. The CDR3 loop is CATSGSRRGHNYNEQFF. The CDR3 region has the DNA TGTGCCACCAGTGGCTCGCGTCGGGGACACAACTACAATGAGCAGTTCTTC.

V and J are TRBV5-6 and TRBJ2-1; TRBD2 is a possible D gene (6 bases). Trimming pared 6 bases from V and 7 bases from J, leaving 20 bases between. CDR3 size: 15 residues. The germline V gene has CDR1 SGHDT and CDR2 YYEEEE. This chain's CDR3 is CASTMGGLGRNEQFF. As DNA, the CDR3 is TGTGCCAGCACCATGGGAGGACTGGGCAGGAATGAGCAGTTCTTC. Looking up the rest from reference TRBV5-6 and TRBJ2-1 gives the full variable domain: DAGVTQSPTHLIKTRGQQVTLRCSPKSGHDTVSWYQQALGQGPQFIFQYYEEEERQRGNFPDRFSGHQFPNYSSELNVNALLLGDSALYLCASTMGGLGRNEQFFGPGTRLTVL.

This clonotype was counted many times. The V and J genes are TRBV7-2 and TRBJ2-7; D perhaps matches TRBD2 (6 bases). Germline CDR1 is SGHTA and CDR2 is FQGNSA. The CDR3 loop spans 14 amino acids. Deletions cut 6 bases from V and 0 bases from J, with 12 bases between. The CDR3 region is CASSRDFSSYEQYF. For the CDR3, the DNA is TGTGCCAGCAGTCGGGACTTTTCCTCCTACGAGCAGTACTTC.

The rearrangement links TRBV5-5 to TRBJ2-3; no definite D call. Germline V CDR1 and CDR2: SGHKS, YYEKEE (reference sequence). The CDR3 totals 12 residues. The V end lost 6 bases, the J end lost 3 bases, and 8 bases lay between the germline ends. In DNA, the CDR3 is TGTGCCAGCACCATCGGGACAGATACGCAGTATTTT. Amino acid sequence: CASTIGTDTQYF. Full variable domain (missing parts from reference TRBV5-5 and TRBJ2-3): DAGVTQSPTHLIKTRGQQVTLRCSPISGHKSVSWYQQVLGQGPQFIFQYYEKEERGRGNFPDRFSARQFPNYSSELNVNALLLGDSALYLCASTIGTDTQYFGPGTRLTVL.

This clonotype was observed a few times. This chain connects TRBV5-5 to TRBJ1-5; the D is unclear. V shed 4 bases and J shed 5 bases, with 13 bases lying between them. The CDR3 totals 14 residues. Per the germline V gene, CDR1 is SGHKS and CDR2 is YYEKEE (reference sequence). In nucleotides, the CDR3 is TGTGCCAGCAGCCCCCAGGCCTATGATCAGCCCCAGCATTTT. Protein sequence: CASSPQAYDQPQHF.

V is TRBV11-2 and J is TRBJ2-7; 9 positions agree with TRBD2. Trimming cost V 5 bases and J 7 bases; bases outside gene matches: 12. In germline, CDR1 is SGHAT, CDR2 FQNNGV. This CDR3 spans 15 amino acids. The CDR3 nucleotides are TGTGCCAGCAGCCCGCCCGGGACTAGCCTTTCGGAGCAGTACTTC. Translated, it gives CASSPPGTSLSEQYF.

This clonotype was counted ten times or more. This chain links TRBV20-1 with TRBJ1-5; TRBD1 is a possible D gene (5 bases). This CDR3 has 15 amino acids. Trimming removed 0 bases at V and 6 bases at J, with 15 bases between. The germline CDR1 and CDR2 sequences are DFQATT and SNEGSKA (reference sequence). Here the CDR3 DNA reads TGCAGTGCTAGAGATCCAAAGGGGAAGAGTCAGCCCCAGCATTTT. This sequence encodes CSARDPKGKSQPQHF.

This clonotype has a handful of counts. V usage is TRBV20-1 and J usage is TRBJ2-1, with 9 positions matching TRBD2. This CDR3 has 12 amino acids. Germline V gene lookup returns CDR1 DFQATT and CDR2 SNEGSKA (reference sequence). The ends lost 5 bases at V and 8 bases at J; junction bases unmatched: 4. The chain's CDR3 is CSAPTSGDEQFF. The CDR3 nucleotides read TGCAGTGCTCCGACTAGCGGAGATGAGCAGTTCTTC.

A few counts support this clonotype. The genes are TRBV4-1 and TRBJ2-1; D perhaps matches TRBD2 (6 bases). Trimming took 3 bases from V and 8 from J, leaving 14 bases between them. The CDR3 length is 14 residues. CDR1 and CDR2 from the germline V gene are MGHRA and YSYEKL. The CDR3 loop is CASSQRDGLDEQFF. CDR3 bases: TGCGCCAGCAGCCAGCGGGACGGCCTTGATGAGCAGTTCTTC.

The chain employs TRBV7-3 and TRBJ2-1; TRBD2 matches at 11 bases. CDR3 size: 16 residues. J lost 3 bases, V lost 6 bases, and 7 bases had no gene match. In germline, CDR1 is SGHTA, CDR2 FQGTGA. CDR3 residues: CASSYSGTSGYNEQFF. The CDR3 nucleotides read TGTGCCAGCAGTTACTCCGGGACTAGCGGCTACAATGAGCAGTTCTTC.

At least ten counts were recorded for this clonotype. The chain employs TRBV28 and TRBJ2-5, with 10 bases identical to TRBD2. The J segment lost 2 bases and the V segment lost 5 bases, leaving 8 bases of the junction unmatched. CDR3 length: 16 amino acids. Germline CDR1 reads MDHEN; CDR2 reads SYDVKM. For the CDR3, the DNA is TGTGCCAGCAGTCCCGGGCTAGCGGGGGCACAAGAGACCCAGTACTTC. Translated: CASSPGLAGAQETQYF.

This clonotype was counted at least ten times. The chain joins TRBV10-3 to TRBJ2-7; 8 positions agree with TRBD1. The CDR3 spans 14 residues. The V gene end was trimmed by 5 bases and the J gene end by 4 bases; junction bases not matched to a gene: 7. Per germline, CDR1 ENHRY and CDR2 SYGVKD. This chain's CDR3 is CAISSDRGEYEQYF. The CDR3 region has the DNA TGTGCCATCAGTTCTGACAGGGGCGAATACGAGCAGTACTTC.

The sample holds many counts of this clonotype. The V call is TRBV2, the J call TRBJ2-7; the match to TRBD2 covers 7 bases. Germline trimming cut 4 bases from V and 7 bases from J; bases unmatched to any gene: 13. Per germline, CDR1 SNHLY and CDR2 FYNNEI. The CDR3 has 15 residues. CDR3 sequence reads: CASSAPLDTRGEQYF. Written as DNA, the CDR3 is TGTGCCAGCAGTGCTCCTTTGGACACGCGGGGGGAGCAGTACTTC.

This chain uses TRBV14 with TRBJ2-3, with a tentative D call TRBD1 (6 bases). This CDR3 spans 17 amino acids. From germline, CDR1 is SGHDN and CDR2 FVKESK. Deletions cut 2 bases from V and 1 base from J, with 16 bases between. The CDR3 is CASSQRTPRQGTDTQYF. The CDR3 region has the DNA TGTGCCAGCAGCCAACGAACGCCCCGACAGGGCACAGATACGCAGTATTTT.

V gene TRBV6-2 or TRBV6-3 combines with J gene TRBJ2-3, with 11 nucleotides matching TRBD2. Germline CDR1 MNHEY, CDR2 SVGEGT. The CDR3 spans 18 residues. The trim removed 3 bases at V and 2 bases at J, leaving 10 bases unmatched. The CDR3 DNA reads TGTGCCAGCAGTTATGCAGGGGGACTAGCGGAGTCCACAGATACGCAGTATTTT. Translating gives CASSYAGGLAESTDTQYF.

This clonotype was recorded a few times. The chain links TRBV27 to TRBJ2-3; 9 bases are shared with TRBD2. CDR1 is MNHEY, CDR2 SMNVEV, per germline (reference sequence). After removal of 8 bases from V and 8 bases from J, the junction contained 14 bases not matched to a gene. The CDR3 has 15 amino acids. In DNA form, the CDR3 reads TGTGCCAGCGGGAAGAGCGGGAGGTCGTGGGGTACGCAGTATTTT. Encoded protein: CASGKSGRSWGTQYF.

This clonotype has only a few counts. The chain employs TRBV7-2 and TRBJ2-7; unclear D gene. Germline lookup yields CDR1 SGHTA and CDR2 FQGNSA. The CDR3 consists of 15 residues. The V end was cut by 4 bases, the J end by 4 bases, with 17 bases between. The CDR3 loop reads CASSYRGREDYEQYF. CDR3 bases: TGTGCCAGCAGCTACCGCGGACGCGAGGATTACGAGCAGTACTTC.

The sample holds a few counts of this clonotype. The chain is built from TRBV7-3 and TRBJ2-1; 7 bases match TRBD2. This CDR3 comprises 13 residues. The germline V gene has CDR1 SGHTA and CDR2 FQGTGA. V shed 5 bases, J shed 5 bases, and the junction held 3 bases outside the gene matches. The CDR3 bases are TGTGCCAGCAGCATTCTAGCGGACAATGAGCAGTTCTTC. Residues: CASSILADNEQFF.

Ten or more counts support this clonotype. The gene calls are TRBV29-1 and TRBJ2-7; TRBD2 matches at 10 bases. After removal of 7 bases from V and 4 bases from J, the junction contained 7 bases not matched to a gene. The CDR3 is 13 residues long. Germline V gives CDR1 SQVTM, CDR2 ANQGSEA. CDR3 DNA sequence: TGCAGCGGCACCGGGACTAGCGTGTACGAGCAGTACTTC. Protein: CSGTGTSVYEQYF.

This chain uses TRBV29-1 with TRBJ1-1; 7 positions agree with TRBD1. Looked up from germline, CDR1 is SQVTM and CDR2 is ANQGSEA. After removal of 1 base from V and 4 bases from J, the junction contained 9 bases not matched to a gene. The CDR3 runs to 15 residues. The CDR3 reads CSVEGGDRVGTEAFF. Here the CDR3 DNA reads TGCAGCGTTGAAGGTGGAGACAGGGTGGGCACTGAAGCTTTCTTT.

CDR3 bases: TGCAGCACGACAGTTAGCTCCTACAATGAGCAGTTCTTC. Its translation: CSTTVSSYNEQFF. V gene TRBV29-1 combines with J gene TRBJ2-1; TRBD1 might be the D (5 bases). Germline V gives CDR1 SQVTM, CDR2 ANQGSEA. V was cut by 8 bases and J by 0 bases, with 11 bases left in between. CDR3 length equals 13 residues.

V is TRBV29-1 and J is TRBJ2-1; 7 positions agree with TRBD2. CDR3 size: 14 residues. V lost 2 bases to trimming and J lost 7 bases; unmatched junction nucleotides: 8. The germline gives CDR1 SQVTM, CDR2 ANQGSEA. The CDR3 spells CSVESWTRRNEQFF. The CDR3 bases are TGCAGCGTTGAATCCTGGACTAGAAGGAATGAGCAGTTCTTC.

Many counts were recorded for this clonotype. The V call is TRBV20-1, the J call TRBJ2-5, with D possibly TRBD1 on 6 matching bases. V was trimmed by 3 bases and J by 5 bases, leaving 16 bases between them. Germline assignment: CDR1 DFQATT and CDR2 SNEGSKA (reference sequence). The length of the CDR3 is 14 residues. DNA of the CDR3: TGCAGTGCTAGTCTTATGGGGGCTATGGAGACCCAGTACTTC. Translating gives CSASLMGAMETQYF.

The chain is built from TRBV6-1 and TRBJ2-1; 14 bases are a match to TRBD2. Trimming took 8 bases from V and 1 from J; bases not matched to a gene: 10. The CDR3 spans 18 residues. Germline V gives CDR1 MNHNS, CDR2 SASEGT. The CDR3 here is CASLSTSGRAGSYNEQFF. CDR3 in DNA: TGTGCCAGCCTTTCGACTAGCGGGAGGGCCGGGTCCTACAATGAGCAGTTCTTC.

The chain's CDR3 is CACNSGALRNEQFF. As DNA, the CDR3 is TGTGCCTGTAACTCGGGAGCCCTAAGGAATGAGCAGTTCTTC. The V gene is TRBV30, the J gene TRBJ2-1; TRBD2 is a possible D gene (6 bases). The germline V and J ends were trimmed by 6 bases and 7 bases, with 19 bases remaining between them. The CDR3 sequence is 14 residues long. Germline values: CDR1 GTSNPN, CDR2 SVGIG (reference sequence).

This clonotype showed up just a few times. The rearrangement links TRBV7-2 to TRBJ2-7; 10 bases agree with TRBD2. This CDR3 comprises 14 residues. V was pared by 2 bases and J by 6 bases, with 4 bases of the junction left unmatched. Germline V gives CDR1 SGHTA, CDR2 FQGNSA. The CDR3 DNA follows: TGTGCCAGCAGCTTAAGAGCGGGAGGGGGCGAGCAGTACTTC. Residues: CASSLRAGGGEQYF.

The chain joins TRBV9 to TRBJ2-3; TRBD1 matches 7 bases. Germline CDR1 reads SGDLS; CDR2 reads YYNGEE. This CDR3 region has 17 residues. The junction had 14 bases not matched to a gene; V was cut back by 5 bases and J by 2 bases. CDR3 DNA: TGTGCCAGCAGTCACCCCGGGACAGCCGTTCCCACAGATACGCAGTATTTT. The encoded protein is CASSHPGTAVPTDTQYF.